The T cell receptor (beta chain) under discussion was sequenced for a study of T cells in Graves' hyperthyroidism and ophthalmopathy. Study conclusions and caveats: Separation of ophthalmopathy from stable hyperthyroidism was achieved by a 13 V-J model.

This clonotype has only a few counts. Its antigen remains unidentified. RNA transcripts gave rise to amplified TCR beta CDR3 regions. The HTBI primer set was used in a first-round RT-PCR of the TCR CDR3. TCRdb ran MiXCR on the multiplex PCR reads and lists one entry per CDR3 protein. The repertoire includes about 360,000 distinct CDR3 sequences, about 13% of them detected once, and 9.2% sits in the top ten. Absent ophthalmopathy progression within 18 months defined stable Graves' hyperthyroidism. Subjects aged 18 to 65 presented with newly diagnosed hyperthyroidism of less than 2 months' duration. More than 8 ml fresh peripheral blood yielded the PBMCs. CDR1 and CDR2 (germline): MNHNS, SASEGT. V gave up 6 bases and J gave up 0 bases, with 14 bases separating them. The CDR3 is 16 residues long.

The receptor was derived from a young woman with Graves' hyperthyroidism. The chain combines TRBV6-1 with TRBJ2-2; TRBD2 is a possible D gene (5 bases). Sequenced material: blood. The CDR3 coding sequence is TGTGCCAGCAGGGGGAATCTAGCAGCGAACACCGGGGAGCTGTTTTTT. Amino acid sequence: CASRGNLAANTGELFF.